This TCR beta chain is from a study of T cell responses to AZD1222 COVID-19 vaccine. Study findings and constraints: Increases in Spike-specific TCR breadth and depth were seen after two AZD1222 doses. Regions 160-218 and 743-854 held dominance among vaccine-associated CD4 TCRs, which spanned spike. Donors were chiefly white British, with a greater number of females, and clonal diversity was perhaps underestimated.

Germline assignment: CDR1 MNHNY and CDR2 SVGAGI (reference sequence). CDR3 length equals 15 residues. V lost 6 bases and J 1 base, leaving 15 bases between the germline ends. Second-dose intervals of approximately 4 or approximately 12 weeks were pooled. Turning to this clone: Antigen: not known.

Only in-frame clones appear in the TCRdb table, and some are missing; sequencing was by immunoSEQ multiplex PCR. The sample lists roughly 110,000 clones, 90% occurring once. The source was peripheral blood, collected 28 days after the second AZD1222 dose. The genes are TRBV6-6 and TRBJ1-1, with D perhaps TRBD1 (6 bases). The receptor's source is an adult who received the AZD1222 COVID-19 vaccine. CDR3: CASSIDGQSNTEAFF. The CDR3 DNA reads TGTGCCAGCAGCATAGATGGACAGTCGAACACTGAAGCTTTCTTT.